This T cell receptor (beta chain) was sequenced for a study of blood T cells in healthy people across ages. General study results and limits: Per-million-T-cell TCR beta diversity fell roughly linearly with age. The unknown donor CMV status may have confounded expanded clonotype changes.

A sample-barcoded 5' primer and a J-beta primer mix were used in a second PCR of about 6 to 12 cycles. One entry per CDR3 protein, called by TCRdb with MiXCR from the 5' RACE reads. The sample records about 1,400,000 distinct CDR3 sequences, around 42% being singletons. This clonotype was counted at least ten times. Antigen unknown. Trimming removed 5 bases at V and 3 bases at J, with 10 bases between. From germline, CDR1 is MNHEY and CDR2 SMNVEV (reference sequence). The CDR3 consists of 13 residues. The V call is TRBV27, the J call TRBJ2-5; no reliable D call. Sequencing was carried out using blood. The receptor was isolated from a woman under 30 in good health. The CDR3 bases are TGTGCCAGCAGTCCTCGGAATAAAGAGACCCAGTACTTC. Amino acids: CASSPRNKETQYF.